Detailed here is one T cell receptor beta chain. For TCRbeta, the library was prepared with unique molecular identifiers. TCRdb called the PCR reads again in MiXCR, with one record for every CDR3 protein. The sample includes over 400,000 distinct CDR3 sequences, roughly an eighth of them seen just once. This specimen belongs to a study of T-cell reconstitution after alpha-beta-depleted transplantation in children. V lost 1 base and J 15 bases, leaving 12 bases between the germline ends. In germline, CDR1 is KGHDR, CDR2 SFDVKD. This CDR3 has 12 residues. The chain joins TRBV24-1 to TRBJ2-1, with D tentatively TRBD1 (5 bases). The source was PBMCs from the stem cell graft donor, collected from the stem cell graft. The TCR sequence derives from a human donor who donated a stem cell graft to a child with combined immunodeficiency. Here the CDR3 DNA reads TGTGCCACCAGTGATTTTCCAGGGTCGAGGTTCTTC. It yields the protein CATSDFPGSRFF.